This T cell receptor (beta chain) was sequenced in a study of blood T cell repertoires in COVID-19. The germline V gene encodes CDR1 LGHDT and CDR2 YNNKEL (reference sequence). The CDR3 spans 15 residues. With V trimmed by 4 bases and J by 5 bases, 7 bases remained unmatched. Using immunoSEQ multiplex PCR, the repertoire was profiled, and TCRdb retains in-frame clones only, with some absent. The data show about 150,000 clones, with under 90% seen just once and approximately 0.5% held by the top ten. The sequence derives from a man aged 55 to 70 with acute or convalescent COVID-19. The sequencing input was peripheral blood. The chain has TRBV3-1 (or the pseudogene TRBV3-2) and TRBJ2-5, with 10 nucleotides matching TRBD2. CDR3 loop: CASSRRAGGPETQYF. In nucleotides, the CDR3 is TGTGCCAGCAGCCGCCGAGCGGGGGGGCCTGAGACCCAGTACTTC.